This is a list of T cell receptor beta chains from one sample in a study of CD8 T cells in Susac syndrome. TCRdb fed the immunoSEQ multiplex PCR reads into MiXCR, producing one record per CDR3 protein. The sample carries about 130,000 distinct CDR3 sequences, 90% to 95% recorded once. Sequenced input: CD4+ T cells from PBMCs. These receptors came from a human donor in good health. The CDR3 runs from the conserved cysteine through the conserved F or W. Only part of the rows carry a size: once, few, many, or a class if the clone is expanded.

CDR3 length	V gene	clone size	J gene	CDR3 protein
17	TRBV7-2	.	TRBJ2-5	CASSFLLREGRPETQYF
14	TRBV6-5	.	TRBJ2-3	CASSYSGQTDTQYF
15	TRBV28	.	TRBJ2-7	CASSLPLGAAYEQYF
14	TRBV20-1	.	TRBJ2-1	CSAAPGLAGDEQFF
15	TRBV4-3	.	TRBJ1-1	CASSQDRDTHTEAFF
14	TRBV11-2	.	TRBJ2-6	CASSLEGVRGVLTF
16	TRBV30	.	TRBJ2-6	CAWSVVRQSGANVLTF
13	TRBV19	.	TRBJ2-7	CASSITGGYEQYF
15	TRBV10-2	.	TRBJ1-1	CASSLEGGGRTEAFF
15	TRBV5-4	.	TRBJ2-5	CASSLRTGGEETQYF
13	TRBV30	.	TRBJ1-5	CAWSTQGRQPQHF
12	TRBV29-1	.	TRBJ1-1	CSVEVGPKGAFF
14	TRBV20-1	.	TRBJ2-7	CSASPGQGAYEQYF
12	TRBV7-9	.	TRBJ1-2	CASSSRGGGYTF
13	TRBV4-3	.	TRBJ1-2	CASSQERNYGYTF
12	TRBV29-1	.	TRBJ1-1	CSVGTGGTEAFF
14	TRBV29-1	.	TRBJ1-1	CSVEGTPGGTEAFF
13	TRBV14	.	TRBJ2-1	CASSQDWRAKQFF
14	TRBV29-1	.	TRBJ2-1	CSVGWGLAGDEQFF
15	TRBV30	.	TRBJ1-2	CAWSAYRGGYDGYTF
14	TRBV7-9	once	TRBJ2-1	CASQFSAGSNEQFF
16	TRBV20-1	.	TRBJ1-1	CSALSTGGYRNTEAFF
11	TRBV29-1	once	TRBJ2-5	CSVEGPPWVYF
11	TRBV7-9	.	TRBJ1-1	CASSLNYEAFF
13	TRBV2	once	TRBJ2-5	CASSVNGQETQYF
15	TRBV6-2/TRBV6-3	.	TRBJ2-2	CASRDRIGNTGELFF
15	TRBV15	.	TRBJ1-2	CATSVGTGVNYGYTF
16	TRBV5-1	.	TRBJ2-3	CASSGGLAGYTDTQYF
16	TRBV6-6	.	TRBJ1-2	CASSYDRQGSSYGYTF
14	TRBV12-3/TRBV12-4	.	TRBJ2-4	CASSTGLAQNIQYF
15	TRBV7-9	once	TRBJ2-7	CASSFPSNGNYEQYF
16	TRBV20-1	.	TRBJ2-1	CSARPRGLAIYNEQFF
12	TRBV7-8	.	TRBJ2-7	CASSGTEYEQYF
15	TRBV30	.	TRBJ2-5	CAWSPRLAGVETQYF
17	TRBV6-2/TRBV6-3	.	TRBJ2-7	CASSTPEGQGVSYEQYF
15	TRBV2	.	TRBJ2-3	CASSDGLAGGDTQYF
10	TRBV2	.	TRBJ2-5	CASRLETQYF
16	TRBV6-2/TRBV6-3	.	TRBJ2-3	CASSYQGREGRNTQYF
14	TRBV29-1	.	TRBJ1-1	CSVDRGAGFTEAFF
14	TRBV29-1	.	TRBJ2-5	CSVDAEASLETQYF
13	TRBV29-1	.	TRBJ2-7	CSVSSGTVDEQYF
15	TRBV11-2	once	TRBJ2-5	CASSLTGVWKETQYF
15	TRBV10-2	once	TRBJ2-7	CASSDGTESPYEQYF
12	TRBV20-1	.	TRBJ2-7	CSARQGLREQYF
14	TRBV13	.	TRBJ2-1	CASSLEGLGNEQFF
14	TRBV20-1	.	TRBJ2-5	CSARDLGAGETQYF
15	TRBV30	.	TRBJ2-3	CAWSLSGRRGDTQYF
15	TRBV7-2	.	TRBJ1-2	CASSKMWQTNYGYTF
13	TRBV20-1	.	TRBJ2-3	CSARRVSTDTQYF
15	TRBV9	.	TRBJ2-5	CASSIGLAGGETQYF
14	TRBV29-1	.	TRBJ2-3	CSVVYGTGKDTQYF
14	TRBV20-1	.	TRBJ2-3	CSARWAPSTDTQYF